The present TCR beta chain was sequenced within a study of T-cell memory formation after mild COVID-19. Libraries for TCRalpha and TCRbeta carried sample barcodes and unique molecular identifiers via 5'RACE. MiXCR was run by TCRdb on the 5' RACE reads, yielding one entry per CDR3 protein. The sample has fewer than 300,000 distinct CDR3 sequences, approximately 18% seen once; the top ten hold 23%. Study observations and caveats: The authors left the SARS-CoV-2 specificity of second-wave clones peaking on day 37 unconfirmed.

Concerning this clonotype itself: The antigen is undetermined.

Germline assignment: CDR1 SGDLS and CDR2 YYNGEE. The CDR3 covers 13 residues. V lost 0 bases and J 9 bases, leaving 7 bases between the germline ends. This sequence joins TRBV9 and TRBJ1-6, with a tentative D call TRBD1 (5 bases). Source material: PBMCs or a T cell subset sorted from them (not recorded which). This receptor was obtained from a man between 18 and 29 years old who had mild COVID-19 (a few samples of this study predate the infection). Cell type and time point are not known. CDR3 in DNA: TGTGCCAGCAGCGTAGCGAGGGGTTCACCCCTCCACTTT. The encoded protein is CASSVARGSPLHF. The full variable domain, completed using reference TRBV9 and TRBJ1-6, is DSGVTQTPKHLITATGQRVTLRCSPRSGDLSVYWYQQSLDQGLQFLIQYYNGEERAKGNILERFSAQQFPDLHSELNLSSLELGDSALYFCASSVARGSPLHFGNGTRLTVT.